The table lists the clone carrying this T cell receptor (beta chain) with a few counts. Its antigen is currently unknown. The sample's time point: patch test 1, 2 weeks after DPC sensitization. The treatment denotes: therapeutic diphenylcyclopropenone sensitization with weekly scalp DPC. The sample belongs to a study of human T cells and chemical hapten exposure. Study-wide context: Epicutaneous patch tests delivered 0.01% DPC to the upper back, with evaluation at 6 days.

During construction of the library, unique molecular identifiers were attached to individual cDNA molecules for quantitative, reproducible TCR counting. TCRdb analysed the RACE reads with MiXCR anew, one entry per CDR3 protein. The data hold 100,000 to 150,000 distinct CDR3 sequences, with 12% to 15% observed a single time. Germline CDR1 and CDR2: SGHTA and FQGNSA. The CDR3 extends over 16 amino acids. V dropped 5 bases and J dropped 5 bases, with 18 bases sitting between them. Whole-study findings and limits: TCRs above 1 in 1000 frequency did not change with DPC sensitization.

This TCR derives from a man aged 18 to 30 with alopecia areata. Some clones in this sample may be carry-over from other donors' samples. The V and J genes are TRBV7-2 and TRBJ1-4, with no clear D. The source material was whole blood, sampled in connection with sensitization to the hapten diphenylcyclopropenone (DPC). The CDR3 DNA reads as TGTGCCAGCAGCCGCTCCCATGCATCACCCAATGAAAAACTGTTTTTT. Amino acid sequence: CASSRSHASPNEKLFF.